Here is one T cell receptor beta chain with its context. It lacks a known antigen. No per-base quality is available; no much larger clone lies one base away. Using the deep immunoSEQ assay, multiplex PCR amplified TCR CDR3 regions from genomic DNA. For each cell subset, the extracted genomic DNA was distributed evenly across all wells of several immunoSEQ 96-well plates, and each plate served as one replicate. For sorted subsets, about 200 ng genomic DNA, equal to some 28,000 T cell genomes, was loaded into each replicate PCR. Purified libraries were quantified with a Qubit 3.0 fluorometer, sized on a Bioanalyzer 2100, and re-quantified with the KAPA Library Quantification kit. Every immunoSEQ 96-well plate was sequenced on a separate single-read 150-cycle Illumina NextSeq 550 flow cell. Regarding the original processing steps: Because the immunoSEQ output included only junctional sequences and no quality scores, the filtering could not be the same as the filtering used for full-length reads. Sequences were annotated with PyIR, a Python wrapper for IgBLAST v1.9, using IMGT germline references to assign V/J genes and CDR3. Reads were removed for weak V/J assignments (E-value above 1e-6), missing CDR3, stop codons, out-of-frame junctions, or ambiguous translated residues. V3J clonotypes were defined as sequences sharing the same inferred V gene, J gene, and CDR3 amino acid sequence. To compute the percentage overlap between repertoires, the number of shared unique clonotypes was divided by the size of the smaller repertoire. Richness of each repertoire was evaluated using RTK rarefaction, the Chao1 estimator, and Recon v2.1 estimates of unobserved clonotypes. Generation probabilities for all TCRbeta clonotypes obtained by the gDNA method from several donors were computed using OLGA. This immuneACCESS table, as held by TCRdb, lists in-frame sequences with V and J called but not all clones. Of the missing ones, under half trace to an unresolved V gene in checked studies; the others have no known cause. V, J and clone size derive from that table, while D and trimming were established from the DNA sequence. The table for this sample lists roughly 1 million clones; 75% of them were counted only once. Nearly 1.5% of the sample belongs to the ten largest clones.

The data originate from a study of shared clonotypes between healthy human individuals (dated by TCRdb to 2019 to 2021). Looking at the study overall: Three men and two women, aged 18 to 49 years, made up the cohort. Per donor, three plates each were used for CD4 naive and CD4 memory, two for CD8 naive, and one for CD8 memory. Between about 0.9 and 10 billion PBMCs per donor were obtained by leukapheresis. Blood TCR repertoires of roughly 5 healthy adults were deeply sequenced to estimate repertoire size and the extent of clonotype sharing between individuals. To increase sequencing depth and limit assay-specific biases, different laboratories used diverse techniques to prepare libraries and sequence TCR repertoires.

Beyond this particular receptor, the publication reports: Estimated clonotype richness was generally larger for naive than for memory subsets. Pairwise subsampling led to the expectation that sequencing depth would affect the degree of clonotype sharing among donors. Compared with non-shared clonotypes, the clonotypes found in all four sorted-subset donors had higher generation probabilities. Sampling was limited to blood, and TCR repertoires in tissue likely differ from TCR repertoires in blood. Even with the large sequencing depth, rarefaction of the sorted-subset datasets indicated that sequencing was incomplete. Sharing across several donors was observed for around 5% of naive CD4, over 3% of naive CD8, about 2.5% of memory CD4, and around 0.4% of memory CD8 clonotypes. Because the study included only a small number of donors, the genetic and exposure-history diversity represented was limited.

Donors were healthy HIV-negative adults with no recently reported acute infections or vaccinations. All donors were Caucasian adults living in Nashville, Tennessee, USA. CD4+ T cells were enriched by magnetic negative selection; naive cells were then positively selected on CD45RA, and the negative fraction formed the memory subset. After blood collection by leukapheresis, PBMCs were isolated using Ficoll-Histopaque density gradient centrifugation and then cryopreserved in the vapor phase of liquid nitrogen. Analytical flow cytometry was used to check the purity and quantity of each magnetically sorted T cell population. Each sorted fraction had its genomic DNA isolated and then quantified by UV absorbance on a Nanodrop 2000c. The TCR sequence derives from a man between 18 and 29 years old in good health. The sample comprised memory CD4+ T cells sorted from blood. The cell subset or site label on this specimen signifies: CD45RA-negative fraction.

The CDR3 is CASNFAGGAEAFF. The bases read TGTGCCAGCAACTTCGCCGGAGGGGCTGAAGCTTTCTTT. The V and J segments used are TRBV5-5 and TRBJ1-1; TRBD1 is perhaps the D gene, given 5 matching bases. Taken from cysteine to phenylalanine, the CDR3 has 13 residues. Solely the CDR3 DNA is kept, with 39 bases framed from the first base. Sequences SGHKS (CDR1) and YYEKEE (CDR2) are obtained from the germline V gene (reference sequence). V loses 6 bases, J loses 6 bases, and the germline ends lie 15 bases apart.